Below are 11 T cell receptor beta chains sequenced from a single sample in a study of cytomegalovirus exposure and HLA in healthy donors. Primers for the PCR totalled 60 Vbeta and 13 Jbeta. Clones were read by immunoSEQ multiplex PCR, and TCRdb kept only the in-frame ones, dropping some. The data contain 150,000 to 180,000 clones, roughly 80% of them singletons. The sample comprised PBMCs. These receptors originate from a man aged 25-40 years in good health and CMV-seropositive.

V gene TRBV28 combines with J gene TRBJ1-2, with D uncertain. The germline V gene encodes CDR1 MDHEN and CDR2 SYDVKM. Trimming removed 2 bases at V and 8 bases at J, with 6 bases between. The CDR3 runs to 11 residues. The CDR3 bases are TGTGCCAGCAGTTTAAACCAGGGCTACACCTTC. It codes for CASSLNQGYTF.

Of note for this clone: Other DNA sequences in this sample translate to the same CDR3. The rearrangement links TRBV5-1 to TRBJ1-5; 10 bases fit TRBD1. The CDR3 spans 15 residues. V lost 1 base to trimming and J lost 4 bases; unmatched junction nucleotides: 2. CDR1 SGHRS and CDR2 YFSETQ come from the germline V gene. DNA of the CDR3: TGCGCCAGCAGCTTGTTGGGACAGGGGAATCAGCCCCAGCATTTT. This encodes CASSLLGQGNQPQHF.

The chain combines TRBV7-9 with TRBJ1-1, with TRBD1 matching 8 bases. Germline V CDR1 and CDR2: SEHNR, FQNEAQ (reference sequence). V lost 5 bases and J lost 0; bases outside the gene matches: 8. CDR3 length: 16 amino acids. CDR3 nucleotides: TGTGCCAGCAGCCCGATAACAGGGGGAATGAACACTGAAGCTTTCTTT. Residues: CASSPITGGMNTEAFF. The full variable domain, completed using reference TRBV7-9 and TRBJ1-1, is DTGVSQNPRHKITKRGQNVTFRCDPISEHNRLYWYRQTLGQGPEFLTYFQNEAQLEKSRLLSDRFSAERPKGSFSTLEIQRTEQGDSAMYLCASSPITGGMNTEAFFGQGTRLTVV.

The gene calls are TRBV6-6 and TRBJ1-6, with 8 bases aligning to TRBD1. The CDR3 totals 14 residues. V gave up 11 bases and J gave up 9 bases; unmatched junction bases: 12. CDR1 and CDR2 from the germline V gene are MNHNY and SVGAGI (reference sequence). CDR3 DNA sequence: TGTGCCGGTAGAGCTGACAGGGGTTTTTCACCCCTCCACTTT. This codes for CAGRADRGFSPLHF.

The CDR3 DNA is TGTGCCAGCAGTTTATCGCTGAGGCATTCGTCAGGGGGCGTGGGAAAACTGTTTTTT. It is translated as CASSLSLRHSSGGVGKLFF. The chain recombines TRBV27 with TRBJ1-4; TRBD1 agrees at 8 bases. Germline V gene lookup returns CDR1 MNHEY and CDR2 SMNVEV (reference sequence). The CDR3 runs 19 residues. The J segment lost 10 bases and the V segment lost 0 bases, leaving 19 bases of the junction unmatched.

V is TRBV7-7 and J is TRBJ2-5; D remains ambiguous. Germline CDR1 SSHAT, CDR2 FNYEAQ (reference sequence). The CDR3 contains 13 residues. Trimming pared 5 bases from V and 2 bases from J, leaving 9 bases between. In nucleotides, the CDR3 is TGTGCCAGCAGCCCCCACTATCAAGAGACCCAGTACTTC. It encodes CASSPHYQETQYF.

V usage is TRBV13 and J usage is TRBJ2-5; possibly TRBD2 for D (6 bases). The V and J ends lost 2 bases and 4 bases respectively, with 11 bases between them. The CDR3 extends over 14 amino acids. Germline CDR1 reads PRHDT; CDR2 reads FYEKMQ (reference sequence). CDR3 nucleotide sequence: TGTGCCAGCAGCTTACCCGGGGGAGGAGAGACCCAGTACTTC. Its protein product is CASSLPGGGETQYF.

On this clone: Germline is not matched at one junction end, which may reflect a read error. The genes are TRBV30 and TRBJ1-1; D gene ambiguous. The CDR3 has 13 amino acids. The germline CDR1 and CDR2 sequences are GTSNPN and SVGIG (reference sequence). In DNA form, the CDR3 reads TGCGCTCAAACTTCTCACGCCGGCACTGAAGCTTTCTTT. Translation: CAQTSHAGTEAFF. Based on the CDR3 plus reference TRBV30 and TRBJ1-1, the full variable domain is SQTIHQWPATLVQPVGSPLSLECTVEGTSNPNLYWYRQAAGRGLQLLFYSVGIGQISSEVPQNLSASRPQDRQFILSSKKLLLSDSGFYLCAQTSHAGTEAFFGQGTRLTVV.

The V call is TRBV27, the J call TRBJ1-2; D perhaps matches TRBD1 (5 bases). Germline V gene lookup returns CDR1 MNHEY and CDR2 SMNVEV (reference sequence). The CDR3 extends over 14 amino acids. V was trimmed by 0 bases and J by 4 bases, leaving 9 bases between them. This CDR3 reads CASSLSRGSYGYTF. The CDR3 DNA reads as TGTGCCAGCAGTTTATCGCGGGGCAGCTATGGCTACACCTTC.

The chain carries TRBV15 and TRBJ1-4, with 7 bases matching TRBD1. Germline lookup yields CDR1 LNHNV and CDR2 YYDKDF (reference sequence). V shed 5 bases and J 2 bases; nucleotides not matched to a gene: 5. The CDR3 loop spans 15 amino acids. CDR3 amino acids: CATSAPGQTNEKLFF. CDR3 coding DNA: TGTGCCACCAGCGCTCCGGGACAGACTAATGAAAAACTGTTTTTT. The full variable domain, in which reference TRBV15 and TRBJ1-4 provide the parts outside the CDR3, is DAMVIQNPRYQVTQFGKPVTLSCSQTLNHNVMYWYQQKSSQAPKLLFHYYDKDFNNEADTPDNFQSRRPNTSFCFLDIRSPGLGDTAMYLCATSAPGQTNEKLFFGSGTQLSVL.

This clone came up a few times. The genes are TRBV4-3 and TRBJ2-2; no clear D gene. The CDR3 spans 15 residues. V was cut by 0 bases and J by 8 bases, with 13 bases left in between. Germline CDR1 and CDR2: LGHNA and YSLEER. CDR3 region: CASSQENALPGELFF. Here the CDR3 DNA reads TGCGCCAGCAGCCAAGAAAACGCCCTACCAGGGGAGCTGTTTTTT.